This TCR beta chain was recorded in a study of blood T cell dynamics during melanoma immunotherapy. Points from the study as a whole: Whether repertoire-driving clones were melanoma-specific could not be determined.

As to time point: week 3, after first cycle of checkpoint inhibitor. Blood was drawn before treatment and at week 3 after checkpoint blockade. Of note for this clone: Its cognate antigen is unknown.

Profiling relied on immunoSEQ multiplex PCR, and the TCRdb table lists in-frame clones only, not all of them. Of 4,000 to 4,500 clones in the sample, around nine tenths were seen once. Trimming took off 2 bases at V and 4 bases at J, with 8 bases between the two ends. Germline-derived CDR1 and CDR2 are MNHNY and SVGAGI (reference sequence). This CDR3 is 14 amino acids long. The V gene is TRBV6-6, the J gene TRBJ2-2, with D perhaps matching TRBD2 (6 bases). The sequence was obtained from a human donor with melanoma. This specimen consisted of blood, obtained from a patient treated with checkpoint blockade. The DNA of the CDR3 is TGTGCCAGCAGTTACGATAGCGGCACCGGGGAGCTGTTTTTT. Translated: CASSYDSGTGELFF.